The 32 T cell receptor beta chains below come from one sample, sequenced in a study of blood T cell repertoires in COVID-19. Generated by immunoSEQ multiplex PCR, the TCRdb table keeps only in-frame clones and is missing some. The table shows roughly 190,000 clones, with 65% to 90% occurring only once. Input material: PBMCs or T cells enriched from blood (not recorded which). The receptors come from a middle-aged man who had recovered from COVID-19.

The chain couples TRBV5-1 to TRBJ2-3; TRBD1 might be the D (6 bases). This CDR3 has 11 residues. With 4 bases removed from V and 7 bases from J, the gap between germline ends came to 7 bases. Germline CDR1 reads SGHRS; CDR2 reads YFSETQ. The CDR3 reads CASSTGNTQYF. For the CDR3, the DNA is TGCGCCAGCAGCACAGGGAATACGCAGTATTTT.

The V and J genes are TRBV30 and TRBJ2-5, with a tentative D call TRBD1 (5 bases). The CDR3 spans 14 residues. V was pared by 0 bases and J by 5 bases, with 13 bases between. The germline V gene encodes CDR1 GTSNPN and CDR2 SVGIG (reference sequence). CDR3: CAWSVGQGWETQYF. The CDR3 nucleotides read TGTGCCTGGAGTGTAGGTCAGGGTTGGGAGACCCAGTACTTC.

V usage is TRBV5-4 and J usage is TRBJ2-2, with a possible D match to TRBD2 (5 bases). The V end lost 0 bases, the J end lost 0 bases, and 15 bases lay between the germline ends. The CDR3 is made up of 18 amino acids. Germline CDR1 and CDR2: SGHNT and YYREEE (reference sequence). CDR3 in DNA: TGTGCCAGCAGCTTGGACTTTAGAGAGCGGCCGAACACCGGGGAGCTGTTTTTT. Its translation is CASSLDFRERPNTGELFF.

This chain joins TRBV27 and TRBJ1-6; maybe TRBD1 (5 bases). This CDR3 contains 13 residues. From germline, CDR1 is MNHEY and CDR2 SMNVEV (reference sequence). Trimming removed 5 bases at V and 7 bases at J, with 9 bases between. The CDR3: CASSTNRNSPLHF. The CDR3 DNA sequence: TGTGCCAGCAGTACAAACAGGAATTCACCCCTCCACTTT.

The CDR3 here is CASSLLAGGPGYNEQFF. In DNA form, the CDR3 reads TGTGCCAGCAGCTTACTAGCGGGAGGGCCGGGTTACAATGAGCAGTTCTTC. This rearrangement joins TRBV11-2 to TRBJ2-1; the match to TRBD2 covers 12 bases. CDR1 is SGHAT and CDR2 is FQNNGV in the germline V gene. The CDR3 totals 17 residues. V gave up 2 bases and J gave up 4 bases; unmatched junction bases: 6.

V and J are TRBV3-1 (or the pseudogene TRBV3-2) and TRBJ1-5; D is unresolved. The CDR3 has 14 amino acids. Trimming stripped 1 base from V and 2 bases from J, with 6 bases between. CDR1 and CDR2 (germline): LGHDT, YNNKEL (reference sequence). CDR3 coding DNA: TGTGCCAGCAGCCAAGGGCAGGGCAATCAGCCCCAGCATTTT. It is translated as CASSQGQGNQPQHF.

The gene calls are TRBV15 and TRBJ1-5; possible D gene TRBD1, 6 bases. This CDR3 is built from 17 residues. CDR1 and CDR2 (germline): LNHNV, YYDKDF (reference sequence). Trimming stripped 0 bases from V and 5 bases from J, with 17 bases between. The CDR3 spells CATSRDLPQGLDQPQHF. The DNA for the CDR3 is TGTGCCACCAGCAGAGATCTCCCACAGGGCTTGGATCAGCCCCAGCATTTT.

The chain carries TRBV2 and TRBJ2-7, with 9 bases matching TRBD1. Germline values: CDR1 SNHLY, CDR2 FYNNEI. The CDR3 runs to 15 residues. V gave up 3 bases and J gave up 1 base; unmatched junction bases: 4. DNA for the CDR3: TGTGCCAGCAGTGATCTCGGGACAGGGTCCTACGAGCAGTACTTC. Translated, it gives CASSDLGTGSYEQYF.

This clone was detected only once. The chain uses TRBV25-1 and TRBJ1-1; 10 bases are shared with TRBD1. Germline loops: CDR1 MGHDK, CDR2 SYGVNS. The V segment lost 4 bases and the J segment 0 bases; nucleotides outside the gene matches: 8. This CDR3 has 17 amino acids. As DNA, the CDR3 is TGTGCCAGCAGTGCCAGTCCCGGGACAGGGGTGAACACTGAAGCTTTCTTT. As protein: CASSASPGTGVNTEAFF.

The chain employs TRBV10-3 and TRBJ1-1, with 10 bases fitting TRBD1. CDR1 and CDR2 (germline): ENHRY, SYGVKD. This CDR3 has 16 residues. Trimming at V came to 5 bases and at J to 3 bases, leaving 9 bases not matched to a gene. CDR3 in amino acids: CAISPPSDRGYTEAFF. The DNA for the CDR3 is TGTGCCATCAGTCCCCCCTCGGACAGGGGGTACACTGAAGCTTTCTTT.

In its sample, this clone was seen a few times. This sequence joins TRBV29-1 and TRBJ1-1; a weak D match, TRBD1 (5 bases). Germline V gives CDR1 SQVTM, CDR2 ANQGSEA. V lost 5 bases and J lost 1, with 8 bases in between. The CDR3 contains 12 residues. CDR3 protein: CSVQGGNTEAFF. The DNA of the CDR3 is TGCAGCGTTCAGGGCGGGAACACTGAAGCTTTCTTT.

In its sample, this clone was seen once. The CDR3 spells CASSPIGGRNNEQFF. DNA for the CDR3: TGTGCCAGCAGCCCCATAGGAGGCAGAAACAATGAGCAGTTCTTC. The V call is TRBV11-1, the J call TRBJ2-1; weak D call: TRBD2 (5 bases). CDR1 is SGHAT, CDR2 FQDESV, per germline (reference sequence). This CDR3 spans 15 amino acids. Trimming shortened V by 5 bases and J by 5 bases, and 16 bases separated the two germline ends.

The chain joins TRBV11-1 to TRBJ2-7; the match to TRBD2 covers 12 bases. CDR1 and CDR2 (germline): SGHAT, FQDESV (reference sequence). This CDR3 region has 16 residues. The trim removed 5 bases at V and 2 bases at J, leaving 7 bases unmatched. The CDR3 spells CASSPRTSGNPYEQYF. The CDR3 bases are TGTGCCAGCAGCCCCCGGACTAGCGGGAACCCCTACGAGCAGTACTTC.

DNA for the CDR3: TGTGCCAGCAGCCGGAGAGGTCAGGGTCCCTACGAGCAGTACTTC. It codes for CASSRRGQGPYEQYF. The genes are TRBV14 and TRBJ2-7, with a weak D call TRBD1 (5 bases). The CDR3 extends over 15 amino acids. The V gene lost 4 bases and the J gene lost 2 bases, with 15 bases spanning the gap. CDR1 SGHDN and CDR2 FVKESK come from the germline V gene.

Here the CDR3 DNA reads TGCGCCAGCGGGAGGGACCGAACTAACTATGGCTACACCTTC. Amino acids: CASGRDRTNYGYTF. The chain joins TRBV10-2 to TRBJ1-2, with D maybe TRBD1 (5 bases). Germline V gives CDR1 WSHSY, CDR2 SAAADI. CDR3 length equals 14 residues. Trimming removed 8 bases at V and 0 bases at J, with 13 bases between.

Only one count was recorded for this clone. The chain couples TRBV28 to TRBJ1-6, with D unresolved. Germline values: CDR1 MDHEN, CDR2 SYDVKM. Trimming cost V 2 bases and J 9 bases, with 11 bases left between them. The CDR3 sequence is 14 residues long. The CDR3 DNA sequence: TGTGCCAGCAGTTTAGGTATAGAGGGTTCACCCCTCCACTTT. The encoded protein is CASSLGIEGSPLHF.

The chain combines TRBV7-3 with TRBJ2-1; TRBD1 matches 9 bases. CDR1 is SGHTA and CDR2 is FQGTGA in the germline V gene. The CDR3 has 15 residues. The J segment lost 7 bases and the V segment lost 5 bases, leaving 9 bases of the junction unmatched. Here the CDR3 DNA reads TGTGCCAGCAGCCCCCTGGGTGGGACAGGGAATGAGCAGTTCTTC. This gives the protein CASSPLGGTGNEQFF. Together with reference TRBV7-3 and TRBJ2-1, the CDR3 gives the full variable domain: GAGVSQTPSNKVTEKGKYVELRCDPISGHTALYWYRQSLGQGPEFLIYFQGTGAADDSGLPNDRFFAVRPEGSVSTLKIQRTERGDSAVYLCASSPLGGTGNEQFFGPGTRLTVL.

This chain connects TRBV19 to TRBJ2-5; a weak D match, TRBD1 (5 bases). Trimming stripped 2 bases from V and 4 bases from J, with 11 bases between. The CDR3 is 14 amino acids. Germline V gene data show CDR1 as LNHDA and CDR2 as SQIVND (reference sequence). The DNA for the CDR3 is TGTGCCAGTAGTATAAGACAGTATGGAGAGACCCAGTACTTC. Translation: CASSIRQYGETQYF.

The genes are TRBV4-2 and TRBJ2-3; 7 bases are shared with TRBD1. The CDR3 contains 15 residues. Germline V CDR1 and CDR2: LGHNA, YNFKEQ. With 0 bases clipped from V and 6 bases from J, the junction kept 6 bases outside the gene matches. CDR3 sequence reads: CASSQEGQRADTQYF. The CDR3 nucleotides read TGTGCCAGCAGCCAAGAGGGACAGAGGGCGGATACGCAGTATTTT.

The chain couples TRBV6-4 to TRBJ2-2; 9 nucleotides match TRBD2. The CDR3 is 15 amino acids. Germline V gene data show CDR1 as MRHNA and CDR2 as SNTAGT. Trimming at V came to 4 bases and at J to 6 bases, leaving 6 bases not matched to a gene. The CDR3 nucleotides read TGTGCCAGCAGTGTGGGTAGCGGGAGTCCCGGGGAGCTGTTTTTT. Translation: CASSVGSGSPGELFF.

The chain employs TRBV7-6 and TRBJ1-3; 9 bases agree with TRBD1. The CDR3 has 16 amino acids. The V segment lost 1 base and the J segment 0 bases; nucleotides outside the gene matches: 1. CDR1 is SGHVS and CDR2 is FNYEAQ in the germline V gene. CDR3 coding DNA: TGTGCCAGCAGCTTAGACAGGGGGCCCTCTGGAAACACCATATATTTT. It codes for CASSLDRGPSGNTIYF.

The chain employs TRBV29-1 and TRBJ2-1; D is perhaps TRBD2 (5 bases). CDR1 and CDR2 (germline): SQVTM, ANQGSEA. Trimming cost V 3 bases and J 7 bases, with 16 bases left between them. This CDR3 has 14 amino acids. The CDR3 coding sequence is TGCAGCGTTGAGGTGGCGGCCCCGGGGAATGAGCAGTTCTTC. This gives the protein CSVEVAAPGNEQFF.

The rearrangement links TRBV3-1 (or the pseudogene TRBV3-2) to TRBJ2-1, with 11 bases lining up with TRBD2. The germline V gene encodes CDR1 LGHDT and CDR2 YNNKEL (reference sequence). This CDR3 has 16 residues. J gave up 9 bases and V 1 base, and 8 bases lay outside the gene matches. The CDR3 sequence: CASSQAIAGGLSEQFF. The CDR3 bases are TGTGCCAGCAGCCAAGCCATAGCGGGAGGGTTGAGTGAGCAGTTCTTC.

The J gene is TRBJ2-7, the V gene TRBV28, with 10 bases that match TRBD1. This CDR3 has 15 residues. CDR1 and CDR2 from the germline V gene are MDHEN and SYDVKM. V lost 5 bases, J lost 7 bases, and 11 bases stayed unmatched. The CDR3 nucleotides read TGTGCCAGCAGTCCTCCGGGACAGGGGTTATGGGAGCAGTACTTC. Amino acid sequence: CASSPPGQGLWEQYF.

This rearrangement joins TRBV7-9 to TRBJ1-3, with D hard to call. The CDR3 length is 14 residues. The V gene lost 6 bases and the J gene lost 0 bases, with 9 bases spanning the gap. Germline values: CDR1 SEHNR, CDR2 FQNEAQ (reference sequence). The CDR3 is CASSSDTSGNTIYF. CDR3 nucleotide sequence: TGTGCCAGCAGTTCAGATACCTCTGGAAACACCATATATTTT. The variable domain in full, with the rest retrieved from reference TRBV7-9 and TRBJ1-3, is DTGVSQNPRHKITKRGQNVTFRCDPISEHNRLYWYRQTLGQGPEFLTYFQNEAQLEKSRLLSDRFSAERPKGSFSTLEIQRTEQGDSAMYLCASSSDTSGNTIYFGEGSWLTVV.

Only one count was recorded for this clone. The J gene is TRBJ2-1, the V gene TRBV19; 8 positions match TRBD2. This CDR3 comprises 15 residues. The ends lost 5 bases at V and 4 bases at J; junction bases unmatched: 7. Germline lookup yields CDR1 LNHDA and CDR2 SQIVND (reference sequence). The CDR3 sequence is CASSVAGTSYNEQFF. Here the CDR3 DNA reads TGTGCCAGTAGTGTGGCCGGGACTAGTTACAATGAGCAGTTCTTC.

The chain recombines TRBV7-9 with TRBJ2-1; 8 bases map to TRBD2. Germline CDR1 reads SEHNR; CDR2 reads FQNEAQ (reference sequence). With 3 bases clipped from V and 12 bases from J, the junction kept 13 bases outside the gene matches. The CDR3 contains 15 residues. For the CDR3, the DNA is TGTGCCAGCAGCTTCAGCGGGAGACTGGGGAAGGGGCAGTTCTTC. Translation gives CASSFSGRLGKGQFF.

The chain carries TRBV5-1 and TRBJ2-4, with 12 bases aligning to TRBD1. CDR3 length equals 16 residues. Germline lookup yields CDR1 SGHRS and CDR2 YFSETQ. V shed 4 bases, J shed 8 bases, and the junction held 10 bases outside the gene matches. The CDR3 spells CASSAGGQGAIDIQYF. CDR3 DNA: TGCGCCAGCAGCGCAGGGGGACAGGGGGCGATTGACATTCAGTACTTC.

The V and J genes are TRBV5-5 and TRBJ1-5, with TRBD1 matching 7 bases. CDR1 and CDR2 from the germline V gene are SGHKS and YYEKEE (reference sequence). J was trimmed by 2 bases and V by 0 bases; bases with no gene match: 5. This CDR3 has 16 residues. The CDR3, as DNA: TGTGCCAGCAGCTTGGAAGGGGGCGAGGGCAATCAGCCCCAGCATTTT. It translates to CASSLEGGEGNQPQHF.

The chain uses TRBV19 and TRBJ2-5; 13 bases align to TRBD2. This CDR3 is 17 amino acids long. The junction had 11 bases not matched to a gene; V was cut back by 5 bases and J by 5 bases. Germline CDR1 LNHDA, CDR2 SQIVND (reference sequence). The CDR3 DNA is TGTGCCAGTAGTGGTTCGTGGACTAGCGGGAGTGGCGAGACCCAGTACTTC. Its protein product is CASSGSWTSGSGETQYF.

V gene TRBV4-2 combines with J gene TRBJ2-7, with D possibly TRBD2 on 5 matching bases. The CDR3 contains 16 residues. Germline V lookup: CDR1 LGHNA, CDR2 YNFKEQ. The germline V and J ends were trimmed by 0 bases and 2 bases, with 14 bases remaining between them. The chain's CDR3 is CASSQDLGDGTYEQYF. The CDR3 DNA is TGTGCCAGCAGCCAAGATCTAGGCGACGGGACCTACGAGCAGTACTTC.

V and J are TRBV5-1 and TRBJ1-1, with TRBD1 identical over 8 bases. CDR3 length equals 14 residues. V shed 4 bases and J 4 bases; nucleotides not matched to a gene: 6. Germline values: CDR1 SGHRS, CDR2 YFSETQ. CDR3 nucleotide sequence: TGCGCCAGCAGCGTGGTTACAGGGGGCACTGAAGCTTTCTTT. Its translation is CASSVVTGGTEAFF.